This entry concerns a single T cell receptor (beta chain). Antigen unknown. It was with 60 Vbeta and 13 Jbeta primers that the PCR ran. Profiled with immunoSEQ multiplex PCR; TCRdb holds only in-frame clones, not every one. The sample has 110,000 to 150,000 clones, approximately 70% seen once. These data belong to a study of cytomegalovirus exposure and HLA in healthy donors. Findings and limits, study-wide: Because they were indistinguishable, some V segments, including TRBV6-2 and TRBV6-3, were excluded. A later analysis appeared to link common viral pathogens to several of the most significant clusters. It was confirmed in vitro that a few of the CMV-associated chains were specific for CMV antigens.

This CDR3 has 15 amino acids. CDR1 is MNHEY, CDR2 SVGAGI, per germline. The germline V and J ends were trimmed by 4 bases and 0 bases, with 13 bases remaining between them. This receptor was identified in a woman aged 40 to 49 in good health and CMV-seronegative. Sequenced material: PBMCs. V usage is TRBV6-5 and J usage is TRBJ2-7, with unresolved D. CDR3 sequence: CASSSSKLNSYEQYF. The DNA of the CDR3 is TGTGCCAGCAGTTCGTCTAAACTGAACTCCTACGAGCAGTACTTC.